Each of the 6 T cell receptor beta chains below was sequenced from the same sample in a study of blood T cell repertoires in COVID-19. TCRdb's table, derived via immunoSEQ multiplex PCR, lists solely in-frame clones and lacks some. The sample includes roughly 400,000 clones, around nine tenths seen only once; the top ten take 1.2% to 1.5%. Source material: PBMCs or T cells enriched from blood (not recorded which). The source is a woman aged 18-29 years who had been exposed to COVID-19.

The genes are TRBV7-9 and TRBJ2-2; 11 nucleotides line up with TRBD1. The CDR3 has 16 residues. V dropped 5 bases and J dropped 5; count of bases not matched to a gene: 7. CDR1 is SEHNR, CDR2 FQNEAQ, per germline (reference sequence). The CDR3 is CASSPRDRGETGELFF. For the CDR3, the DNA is TGTGCCAGCAGCCCCCGGGACAGGGGGGAAACCGGGGAGCTGTTTTTT.

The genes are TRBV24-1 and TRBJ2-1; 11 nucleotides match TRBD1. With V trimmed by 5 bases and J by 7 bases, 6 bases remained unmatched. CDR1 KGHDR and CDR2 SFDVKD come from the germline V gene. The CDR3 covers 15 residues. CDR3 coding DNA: TGTGCCACCAGTGCTCCCGGACAGGGGGCTAATGAGCAGTTCTTC. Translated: CATSAPGQGANEQFF.

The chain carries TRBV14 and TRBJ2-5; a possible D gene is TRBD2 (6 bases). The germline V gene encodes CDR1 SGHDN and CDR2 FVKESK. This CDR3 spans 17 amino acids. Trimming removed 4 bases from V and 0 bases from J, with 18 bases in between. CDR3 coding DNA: TGTGCCAGCAGCCTAGGGTTGAGGCGGGGCTACCAAGAGACCCAGTACTTC. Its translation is CASSLGLRRGYQETQYF.

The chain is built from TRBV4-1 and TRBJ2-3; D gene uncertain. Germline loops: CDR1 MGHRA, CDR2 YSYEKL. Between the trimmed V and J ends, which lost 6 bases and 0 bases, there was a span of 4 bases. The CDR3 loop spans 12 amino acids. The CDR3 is CASRGSTDTQYF. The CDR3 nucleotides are TGCGCCAGCAGGGGCAGCACAGATACGCAGTATTTT.

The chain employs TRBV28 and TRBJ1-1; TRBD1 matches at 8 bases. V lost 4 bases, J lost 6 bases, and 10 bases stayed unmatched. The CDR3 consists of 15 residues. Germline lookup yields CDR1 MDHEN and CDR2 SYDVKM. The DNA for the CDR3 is TGTGCCAGCAGTTCCCTTACAGGGGGGAGGGCTGAAGCTTTCTTT. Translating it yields CASSSLTGGRAEAFF.

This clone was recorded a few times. CDR3 bases: TGTGCCAGCAGTGAATATTATCCAGGTGTCGTGAACACTGAAGCTTTCTTT. This translates into CASSEYYPGVVNTEAFF. The chain has TRBV25-1 and TRBJ1-1; unclear D gene. Germline CDR1 MGHDK, CDR2 SYGVNS. There are 17 residues in the CDR3. V was trimmed by 0 bases and J by 0 bases, leaving 14 bases between them.